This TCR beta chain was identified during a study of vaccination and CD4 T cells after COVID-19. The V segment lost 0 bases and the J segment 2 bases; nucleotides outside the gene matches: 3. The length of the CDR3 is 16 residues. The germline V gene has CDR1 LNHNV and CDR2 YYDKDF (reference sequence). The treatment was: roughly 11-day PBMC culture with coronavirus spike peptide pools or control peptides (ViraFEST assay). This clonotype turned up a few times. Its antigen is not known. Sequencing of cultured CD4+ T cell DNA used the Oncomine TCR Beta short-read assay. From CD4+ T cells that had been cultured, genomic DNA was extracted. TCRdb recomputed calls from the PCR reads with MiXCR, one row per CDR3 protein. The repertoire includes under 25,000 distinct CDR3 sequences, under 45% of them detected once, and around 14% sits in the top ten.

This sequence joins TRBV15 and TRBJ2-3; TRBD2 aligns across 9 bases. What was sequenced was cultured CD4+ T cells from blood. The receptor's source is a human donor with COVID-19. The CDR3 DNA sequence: TGTGCCACCAGCAGAGATGCGGGGGGGGTCACAGATACGCAGTATTTT. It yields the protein CATSRDAGGVTDTQYF.